The entry that follows covers one T cell receptor beta chain sequence. What it binds is unknown. This sample stems from a study of beta chain features in type 1 diabetes. The study, taken as a whole, reports: All four CD4+ subsets from Type 1 diabetes patients carried moderately but significantly shorter TCRB CDR3s.

The germline V gene encodes CDR1 LNHDA and CDR2 SQIVND (reference sequence). V lost 6 bases to trimming and J lost 7 bases, with 15 bases between them. There are 13 residues in the CDR3. The investigators reverse transcribed all of the isolated RNA, so they sequenced expressed TCRB transcripts. Method: immunoSEQ multiplex PCR; TCRdb's copy keeps in-frame clones and lacks some. The sample lists about 650,000 clones, roughly 12% occurring once. This clonotype originated in a man aged 25 to 45 with type 1 diabetes. The chain couples TRBV19 to TRBJ1-2; TRBD1 is a possible D gene (6 bases). The sequencing sample was made of naive CD4+ T cells from blood. The CDR3: CASSTEGVGGYTF. The CDR3 bases are TGTGCCAGTAGCACCGAGGGGGTCGGTGGCTACACCTTC.